One sample yielded the 24 T cell receptor beta chains listed below, sequenced in a study of CD8 T cells in ankylosing spondylitis. Points from the study as a whole: A TCR beta motif of roughly 8 highly homologous variants appeared characteristic of ankylosing spondylitis blood.

A single record per CDR3 protein comes from TCRdb applying MiXCR to the 5' RACE reads. The sample records about 840,000 distinct CDR3 sequences, 10% to 15% being singletons. The antigens of these receptors remain unknown. Sequenced input: blood, either unsorted or a sorted T cell fraction (not recorded which). The receptor source for this set is a male donor with ankylosing spondylitis.

This clonotype was observed a handful of times. The chain combines TRBV29-1 with TRBJ2-1; 7 bases align to TRBD2. The ends lost 4 bases at V and 4 bases at J; junction bases unmatched: 13. There are 16 residues in the CDR3. Germline V gives CDR1 SQVTM, CDR2 ANQGSEA. The CDR3 region has the DNA TGCAGCGTTGGTGGCCCAAGAGCGGGAAAATACAATGAGCAGTTCTTC. Translation: CSVGGPRAGKYNEQFF.

The chain employs TRBV7-2 and TRBJ1-1, with D unresolved. The V gene lost 5 bases and the J gene lost 2 bases, with 12 bases spanning the gap. This CDR3 has 14 residues. Germline loops: CDR1 SGHTA, CDR2 FQGNSA. CDR3 DNA: TGTGCCAGCAGCCCTTCTTGGTCTAACACTGAAGCTTTCTTT. The encoded protein is CASSPSWSNTEAFF. Full variable domain (outside the CDR3, taken from reference TRBV7-2 and TRBJ1-1): GAGVSQSPSNKVTEKGKDVELRCDPISGHTALYWYRQSLGQGLEFLIYFQGNSAPDKSGLPSDRFSAERTGGSVSTLTIQRTQQEDSAVYLCASSPSWSNTEAFFGQGTRLTVV.

This clonotype was observed a few times. The chain couples TRBV6-1 to TRBJ2-5; the D gene is possibly TRBD1 (6 bases). From germline, CDR1 is MNHNS and CDR2 SASEGT. Trimming pared 3 bases from V and 5 bases from J, leaving 16 bases between. The CDR3 runs 15 residues. DNA of the CDR3: TGTGCCAGCAGTGATTGGGGCAGACAGGCGGAGACCCAGTACTTC. Its translation is CASSDWGRQAETQYF.

The rearrangement links TRBV10-3 to TRBJ2-5; the match to TRBD1 covers 11 bases. The CDR3 covers 16 residues. The V gene end was trimmed by 4 bases and the J gene end by 5 bases; junction bases not matched to a gene: 9. Per the germline V gene, CDR1 is ENHRY and CDR2 is SYGVKD. The CDR3 loop reads CAISAYSGQGVETQYF. DNA for the CDR3: TGTGCCATCAGTGCTTACTCGGGACAGGGGGTGGAGACCCAGTACTTC.

Many counts were recorded for this clonotype. The V gene is TRBV29-1, the J gene TRBJ2-3; 8 bases are shared with TRBD2. Per the germline V gene, CDR1 is SQVTM and CDR2 is ANQGSEA. The junction had 15 bases not matched to a gene; V was cut back by 7 bases and J by 6 bases. CDR3 length: 15 amino acids. The CDR3: CSAAMSGGGPDTQYF. CDR3 nucleotide sequence: TGCAGCGCCGCCATGTCGGGGGGGGGCCCCGATACGCAGTATTTT.

This clonotype was found a few times. The rearrangement uses TRBV5-1 and TRBJ2-5, with TRBD2 matching over 11 bases. Per the germline V gene, CDR1 is SGHRS and CDR2 is YFSETQ. The CDR3 is 15 amino acids. V shed 3 bases, J shed 2 bases, and the junction held 3 bases outside the gene matches. Here the CDR3 reads CASSYGTSGQETQYF. For the CDR3, the DNA is TGCGCCAGCAGCTACGGGACTAGCGGACAAGAGACCCAGTACTTC.

There are many counts of this clonotype. V gene TRBV11-2 combines with J gene TRBJ1-6; 7 positions match TRBD1. In germline, CDR1 is SGHAT, CDR2 FQNNGV. V shed 8 bases, J shed 6 bases, and the junction held 4 bases outside the gene matches. This CDR3 comprises 13 residues. The CDR3 region has the DNA TGTGCCAGCCGGGACAGACCTAATTCACCCCTCCACTTT. Amino acid sequence: CASRDRPNSPLHF.

This clonotype was counted at least ten times. The V gene is TRBV20-1, the J gene TRBJ2-3; 7 bases fit TRBD1. CDR1 and CDR2 (germline): DFQATT, SNEGSKA (reference sequence). This CDR3 has 14 residues. Unmatched junction bases numbered 13, after V lost 8 bases and J lost 5 bases. CDR3 amino acids: CSPLDRVGKDTQYF. CDR3 nucleotides: TGCAGTCCCCTTGACAGGGTAGGAAAAGATACGCAGTATTTT.

This clonotype was seen only a few times. The chain couples TRBV7-2 to TRBJ2-5; the match to TRBD1 covers 8 bases. This CDR3 is built from 13 residues. The V and J ends lost 3 bases and 7 bases, in that order; junction bases with no gene match: 4. Per the germline V gene, CDR1 is SGHTA and CDR2 is FQGNSA. The CDR3 nucleotides read TGTGCCAGCAGCTTGGGACAGGAGAGGACCCAGTACTTC. Its protein product is CASSLGQERTQYF. The full variable domain, with the rest looked up from reference TRBV7-2 and TRBJ2-5, is GAGVSQSPSNKVTEKGKDVELRCDPISGHTALYWYRQSLGQGLEFLIYFQGNSAPDKSGLPSDRFSAERTGGSVSTLTIQRTQQEDSAVYLCASSLGQERTQYFGPGTRLLVL.

This clonotype was picked up a small number of times. The V gene is TRBV20-1, the J gene TRBJ2-1; D ambiguous. Germline CDR1 reads DFQATT; CDR2 reads SNEGSKA (reference sequence). With 3 bases removed from V and 13 bases from J, the gap between germline ends came to 37 bases. This CDR3 has 19 amino acids. CDR3 protein: CSASYVRPLDANTTFGQFF. The CDR3 DNA reads TGCAGTGCTAGTTACGTCCGTCCCCTTGATGCGAACACCACGTTCGGTCAGTTCTTC.

The CDR3 sequence: CASSQVSGGNQPQHF. CDR3 nucleotide sequence: TGTGCCAGCAGCCAAGTAAGCGGGGGCAATCAGCCCCAGCATTTT. J is TRBJ1-5 and V is TRBV4-2, with D uncertain. Trimming pared 1 base from V and 2 bases from J, leaving 9 bases between. Germline V CDR1 and CDR2: LGHNA, YNFKEQ. The CDR3 contains 15 residues.

V gene TRBV12-3 or TRBV12-4 combines with J gene TRBJ2-6, with 9 positions matching TRBD1. The CDR3 extends over 16 amino acids. V shed 4 bases and J 3 bases; nucleotides not matched to a gene: 4. CDR3 loop: CASSWNRGLGANVLTF. The CDR3 DNA sequence: TGTGCCAGCAGTTGGAACAGGGGGCTTGGGGCCAACGTCCTGACTTTC.

This clonotype was picked up many times. This chain connects TRBV7-2 to TRBJ2-1; TRBD1 aligns across 8 bases. Looked up from germline, CDR1 is SGHTA and CDR2 is FQGNSA. The CDR3 sequence is 15 residues long. With V trimmed by 5 bases and J by 6 bases, 9 bases remained unmatched. CDR3 in DNA: TGTGCCAGCAGCATAACGGGACAGGCCATCAATGAGCAGTTCTTC. It is translated as CASSITGQAINEQFF.

Only a few counts were recorded for this clonotype. The chain is built from TRBV7-2 and TRBJ2-3; no clear D gene. Trimming shortened V by 5 bases and J by 1 base, and 10 bases separated the two germline ends. Germline V gene sequence: CDR1 SGHTA, CDR2 FQGNSA. The CDR3 is 14 amino acids. The CDR3 region has the DNA TGTGCCAGCAGCCCCGGACCCGGCACAGATACGCAGTATTTT. It specifies CASSPGPGTDTQYF.

This chain joins TRBV6-1 and TRBJ1-2; no clear D. CDR1 is MNHNS, CDR2 SASEGT, per germline. Trimming took off 6 bases at V and 1 base at J, with 9 bases between the two ends. The CDR3 contains 13 residues. The CDR3 sequence: CASRKNSNYGYTF. The CDR3 DNA sequence: TGTGCCAGCAGGAAGAACAGTAACTATGGCTACACCTTC.

Only a few counts were recorded for this clonotype. V usage is TRBV24-1 and J usage is TRBJ1-5; no reliable D call. There are 14 residues in the CDR3. The V end was cut by 4 bases, the J end by 0 bases, with 6 bases between. The germline V gene has CDR1 KGHDR and CDR2 SFDVKD. The CDR3 sequence: CATSDTYSNQPQHF. DNA for the CDR3: TGTGCCACCAGTGACACATATAGCAATCAGCCCCAGCATTTT.

This chain links TRBV12-3 or TRBV12-4 with TRBJ2-1; 9 nucleotides agree with TRBD1. This CDR3 region has 17 residues. J lost 2 bases, V lost 6 bases, and 11 bases had no gene match. The CDR3 loop reads CASSRSPTGGTYNEQFF. The CDR3 DNA sequence: TGTGCCAGCAGCAGAAGCCCGACAGGGGGAACCTACAATGAGCAGTTCTTC.

V is TRBV11-2 and J is TRBJ2-4; possibly TRBD2 for D (5 bases). V shed 1 base and J shed 0 bases, with 13 bases lying between them. CDR3 length equals 17 residues. In germline, CDR1 is SGHAT, CDR2 FQNNGV. The DNA of the CDR3 is TGTGCCAGCAGCTTAGTAGACGGAGGAATAGCCAAAAACATTCAGTACTTC. Its translation: CASSLVDGGIAKNIQYF.

The chain is built from TRBV5-1 and TRBJ2-7; 7 positions agree with TRBD1. This CDR3 region has 12 residues. V was pared by 5 bases and J by 4 bases, with 3 bases of the junction left unmatched. Germline V gene sequence: CDR1 SGHRS, CDR2 YFSETQ. The chain's CDR3 is CASRSGQYEQYF. CDR3 DNA sequence: TGCGCCAGCAGATCGGGACAGTACGAGCAGTACTTC.

This clonotype was counted ten times or more. The gene calls are TRBV14 and TRBJ1-1, with 9 positions matching TRBD1. Germline values: CDR1 SGHDN, CDR2 FVKESK. With V trimmed by 2 bases and J by 1 base, 5 bases remained unmatched. This CDR3 is built from 16 residues. CDR3 protein: CASSQLPGQGNTEAFF. In DNA, the CDR3 is TGTGCCAGCAGCCAATTGCCGGGACAGGGGAACACTGAAGCTTTCTTT.

This clonotype appeared a few times. This chain uses TRBV10-3 with TRBJ2-7; the match to TRBD1 covers 10 bases. Looked up from germline, CDR1 is ENHRY and CDR2 is SYGVKD. V was pared by 7 bases and J by 6 bases, with 6 bases of the junction left unmatched. CDR3 length equals 13 residues. CDR3 protein: CAITRDRGGEQYF. CDR3 DNA: TGTGCCATCACCCGGGACAGGGGCGGCGAGCAGTACTTC.

This clonotype has only a few counts. J is TRBJ2-3 and V is TRBV7-9; D gene ambiguous. V was clipped by 0 bases and J by 0 bases, with 7 bases between them. CDR1 SEHNR and CDR2 FQNEAQ come from the germline V gene (reference sequence). This CDR3 has 15 residues. The CDR3 DNA reads as TGTGCCAGCAGCTTAGCGCGATTTAGCACAGATACGCAGTATTTT. Amino acid sequence: CASSLARFSTDTQYF.

The rearrangement links TRBV2 to TRBJ1-5, with 8 bases fitting TRBD1. Germline V gene data show CDR1 as SNHLY and CDR2 as FYNNEI. The CDR3 spans 14 residues. V dropped 8 bases and J dropped 6; count of bases not matched to a gene: 9. CDR3 protein: CASSGQGGGQPQHF. CDR3 DNA: TGTGCCAGCTCCGGACAGGGAGGAGGTCAGCCCCAGCATTTT.

The rearrangement joins TRBV15 to TRBJ2-3, with 9 bases identical to TRBD2. Germline CDR1 is LNHNV and CDR2 is YYDKDF (reference sequence). CDR3 length: 15 residues. V trimming: 5 bases; J trimming: 0 bases; junction bases outside the gene matches: 3. The CDR3 DNA sequence: TGTGCCACCAGCGTTCTAGCGGGGAGCACAGATACGCAGTATTTT. Translating it yields CATSVLAGSTDTQYF.